Included here is one TCR beta chain sequence, with context. The sample originates from a study of blood T cell repertoires in COVID-19. Trimming cost V 2 bases and J 2 bases, with 13 bases left between them. Per the germline V gene, CDR1 is SGHTA and CDR2 is FQGNSA. The CDR3 runs 16 residues. Sequencing used immunoSEQ multiplex PCR; TCRdb keeps in-frame clones, though not all of them. The sample lists about 130,000 clones; roughly 90% were seen once. The sequencing input was peripheral blood. The gene calls are TRBV7-2 and TRBJ1-5; D is unclear. This TCR came from a man in his forties or fifties with active or convalescent COVID-19. The CDR3 DNA sequence: TGTGCCAGCAGCTTATTCGTACGGGAAGGCAATCAGCCCCAGCATTTT. Translated: CASSLFVREGNQPQHF.